This T cell receptor beta chain was identified in a study of a mutant IDH1 vaccine in newly diagnosed glioma. TCRdb's copy holds only in-frame clones and misses some; the assay was immunoSEQ multiplex PCR. The data show around 49,000 clones, roughly 78% seen once. Germline V gene lookup returns CDR1 SQVTM and CDR2 ANQGSEA. The CDR3 runs to 12 residues. A remark on this clone: The antigen is not known.

The time point here: week 5, during vaccination. The investigators gave 300 ug of mutant IDH1 20-mer peptide in each vaccine dose, together with topical imiquimod. The TCR was taken from a middle-aged man with glioma. The source was PBMCs, collected from a glioma patient whose treatment included an IDH1 peptide vaccine. The chain couples TRBV29-1 to TRBJ2-5; unclear D gene. The J call is uncertain, as TRBJ2-7 better fits the DNA end. The CDR3 here is CSVESDSYEQYF. Here the CDR3 DNA reads TGCAGCGTTGAATCGGATTCCTACGAGCAGTACTTC.